The clone carrying this T cell receptor beta chain came up a few times. These data come from a study of T cells in Graves' hyperthyroidism and ophthalmopathy. Template material for amplifying TCR beta CDR3 regions consisted of RNA transcripts. The study used the HTBI primer set for a first-round RT-PCR of the TCR CDR3. TCRdb re-called the multiplex PCR reads with MiXCR, one entry per CDR3 protein. The sample consists of around 540,000 distinct CDR3 sequences, about 16% of them appearing once. Germline CDR1 and CDR2: SEHNR and FQNEAQ (reference sequence). V was cut by 0 bases and J by 4 bases, with 13 bases left in between. This CDR3 comprises 15 residues.

The chain has TRBV7-9 and TRBJ2-7; no firm D call. This receptor was obtained from a woman in her thirties with Graves' ophthalmopathy. Sequencing used blood. CDR3 nucleotide sequence: TGTGCCAGCAGCTTAGCGGCCGGGTCGGGTTACGAGCAGTACTTC. Translating it yields CASSLAAGSGYEQYF.